What follows are 3 T cell receptor beta chains derived from one specimen sequenced in a study of T-cell memory formation after mild COVID-19. A single record per CDR3 protein comes from TCRdb applying MiXCR to the 5' RACE reads. Counted here are under 8,500 distinct CDR3 sequences, 30% to 40% occurring once; the ten biggest clones make up around 55%. Input material: PBMCs or a T cell subset sorted from them (not recorded which). The receptors derive from an adult woman who had mild COVID-19 (a few samples of this study predate the infection). Cell type and time point are not known.

This clonotype rates as medium-sized. The V call is TRBV4-1, the J call TRBJ2-7; either TRBD1 or TRBD2 may fit D (5 bases each). Trimming cost V 0 bases and J 3 bases, with 9 bases left between them. This CDR3 is built from 14 residues. Germline V gene lookup returns CDR1 MGHRA and CDR2 YSYEKL. CDR3 region: CASSQDGGLYEQYF. The CDR3 DNA is TGCGCCAGCAGCCAAGATGGGGGTCTCTACGAGCAGTACTTC.

Ten or more counts support this clonotype. This chain joins TRBV7-9 and TRBJ2-3; 9 bases map to TRBD2. V dropped 5 bases and J dropped 7; count of bases not matched to a gene: 13. CDR3 size: 16 residues. CDR1 and CDR2 (germline): SEHNR, FQNEAQ (reference sequence). CDR3 in DNA: TGTGCCAGCAGCCCCCCGGGTAGCGGGGGTTTTAATACGCAGTATTTT. Translation gives CASSPPGSGGFNTQYF.

This clonotype was detected only a few times. The chain links TRBV13 to TRBJ2-7; D gene unclear. V was cut by 4 bases and J by 10 bases, with 14 bases left in between. Per the germline V gene, CDR1 is PRHDT and CDR2 is FYEKMQ (reference sequence). The CDR3 totals 12 residues. The DNA for the CDR3 is TGTGCCAGCAGCTCCACGGGCGGTCCCCAGTACTTC. Translating gives CASSSTGGPQYF.